The 9 T cell receptor beta chains reported below all come from one sample, sequenced in a study of T-cell memory formation after mild COVID-19. TCRdb re-analysed the 5' RACE reads in MiXCR, keeping a single row per CDR3 protein. The data show 250,000 to 300,000 distinct CDR3 sequences, around a sixth seen once. The sequenced material came from PBMCs or a T cell subset sorted from them (not recorded which). The receptors come from a man aged 18 to 30 who had mild COVID-19 (a few samples of this study predate the infection). Cell type and time point are not known.

This clonotype was counted a few times. The J gene is TRBJ2-1, the V gene TRBV6-8, with D hard to call. Germline assignment: CDR1 MNHGY and CDR2 SAAAGT. Trimming left V 4 bases short and J 5 bases short, with 18 bases between. The CDR3 runs 16 residues. CDR3 region: CASSWPGRVRNNEQFF. CDR3 nucleotides: TGTGCCAGCAGTTGGCCAGGCCGGGTTAGAAACAATGAGCAGTTCTTC.

V is TRBV7-6 and J is TRBJ1-4; no clear D. Between the trimmed V and J ends, which lost 0 bases and 3 bases, there was a span of 8 bases. Germline loops: CDR1 SGHVS, CDR2 FNYEAQ. This CDR3 has 15 amino acids. The CDR3 reads CASSLAGGPNEKLFF. The CDR3 nucleotides read TGTGCCAGCAGCTTAGCGGGCGGTCCTAATGAAAAACTGTTTTTT.

The V and J genes are TRBV24-1 and TRBJ1-2, with 8 bases that match TRBD1. CDR3 length: 14 amino acids. Germline CDR1 and CDR2: KGHDR and SFDVKD. Trimming removed 7 bases from V and 4 bases from J; junction bases left unmatched: 7. This CDR3 is CATSAGTGSYGYTF. CDR3 DNA sequence: TGTGCCACCAGCGCCGGGACAGGATCCTATGGCTACACCTTC.

J is TRBJ2-5 and V is TRBV7-3, with 8 bases matching TRBD2. CDR1 SGHTA and CDR2 FQGTGA come from the germline V gene. The CDR3 extends over 16 amino acids. The V gene end was trimmed by 6 bases and the J gene end by 0 bases; junction bases not matched to a gene: 9. The DNA of the CDR3 is TGTGCCAGCAGTGAGGGACCGGGAGGGTACCAAGAGACCCAGTACTTC. This encodes CASSEGPGGYQETQYF.

There are many counts of this clonotype. The gene calls are TRBV25-1 and TRBJ1-5; D may be TRBD1 (5 bases). V lost 6 bases, J lost 0 bases, and 9 bases lay in between. Per the germline V gene, CDR1 is MGHDK and CDR2 is SYGVNS. The CDR3 is made up of 14 amino acids. CDR3 coding DNA: TGTGCCAGCAGCGTCACAGGTAGCAATCAGCCCCAGCATTTT. Protein: CASSVTGSNQPQHF.

This clonotype appeared a few times. The chain employs TRBV5-1 and TRBJ2-1; a possible D gene is TRBD1 (6 bases). The germline V gene has CDR1 SGHRS and CDR2 YFSETQ. This CDR3 contains 11 residues. V gave up 6 bases and J gave up 14 bases, with 15 bases separating them. CDR3 DNA sequence: TGCGCCAGCATCCTTGGGGGCGTTAAGTTCTTC. Translation: CASILGGVKFF.

Only a few counts were recorded for this clonotype. This chain connects TRBV19 to TRBJ2-7; the D gene is possibly TRBD2 (5 bases). The CDR3 consists of 13 residues. The V gene's germline CDR1 is LNHDA and CDR2 SQIVND (reference sequence). V was pared by 4 bases and J by 3 bases, with 10 bases between. CDR3 coding DNA: TGTGCCAGTAGTAATCGGGAAAACTACGAGCAGTACTTC. Protein: CASSNRENYEQYF.

The chain carries TRBV9 and TRBJ1-6; D is undetermined. The V and J ends lost 7 bases and 0 bases respectively, with 5 bases between them. Looked up from germline, CDR1 is SGDLS and CDR2 is YYNGEE. CDR3 length equals 13 residues. The CDR3 is CASQDSYNSPLHF. In DNA, the CDR3 is TGTGCCAGCCAAGACTCCTATAATTCACCCCTCCACTTT.

Only a few counts were recorded for this clonotype. CDR3 nucleotides: TGCGCCAGCAGCCAACCTGTTACCGGGGAGCTGTTTTTT. It is translated as CASSQPVTGELFF. V usage is TRBV4-3 and J usage is TRBJ2-2; D uncertain. V shed 2 bases and J shed 5 bases, with 6 bases lying between them. In germline, CDR1 is LGHNA, CDR2 YSLEER. The CDR3 runs to 13 residues.